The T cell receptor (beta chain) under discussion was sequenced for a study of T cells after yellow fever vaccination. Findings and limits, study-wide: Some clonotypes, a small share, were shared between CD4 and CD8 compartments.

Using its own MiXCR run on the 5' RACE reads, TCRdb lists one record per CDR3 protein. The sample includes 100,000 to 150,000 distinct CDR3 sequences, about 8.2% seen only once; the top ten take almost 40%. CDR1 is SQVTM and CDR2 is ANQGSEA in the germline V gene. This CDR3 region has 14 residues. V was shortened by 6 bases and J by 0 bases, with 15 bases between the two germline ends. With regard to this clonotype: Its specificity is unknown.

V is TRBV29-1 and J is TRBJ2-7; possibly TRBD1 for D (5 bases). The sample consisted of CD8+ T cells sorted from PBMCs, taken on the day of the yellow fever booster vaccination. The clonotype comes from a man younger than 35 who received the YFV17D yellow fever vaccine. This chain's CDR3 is CSVVDSLGSYEQYF. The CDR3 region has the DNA TGCAGCGTGGTTGACAGCCTGGGCTCCTACGAGCAGTACTTC.